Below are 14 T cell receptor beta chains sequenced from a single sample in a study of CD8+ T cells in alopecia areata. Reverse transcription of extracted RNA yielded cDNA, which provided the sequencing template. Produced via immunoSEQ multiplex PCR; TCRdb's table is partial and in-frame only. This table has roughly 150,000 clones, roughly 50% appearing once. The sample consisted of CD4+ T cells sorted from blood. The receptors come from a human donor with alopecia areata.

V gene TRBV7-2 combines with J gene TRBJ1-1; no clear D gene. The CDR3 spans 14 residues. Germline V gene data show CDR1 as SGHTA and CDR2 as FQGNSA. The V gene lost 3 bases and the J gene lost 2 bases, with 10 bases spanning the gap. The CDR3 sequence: CASSFVHHNTEAFF. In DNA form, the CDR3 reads TGTGCCAGCAGCTTTGTACACCATAACACTGAAGCTTTCTTT.

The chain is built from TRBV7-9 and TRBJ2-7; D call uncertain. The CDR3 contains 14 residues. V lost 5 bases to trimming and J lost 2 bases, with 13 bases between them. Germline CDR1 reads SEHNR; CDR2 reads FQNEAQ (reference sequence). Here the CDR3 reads CASSPEVRPYEQYF. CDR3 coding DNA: TGTGCCAGCAGCCCCGAGGTCCGGCCCTACGAGCAGTACTTC.

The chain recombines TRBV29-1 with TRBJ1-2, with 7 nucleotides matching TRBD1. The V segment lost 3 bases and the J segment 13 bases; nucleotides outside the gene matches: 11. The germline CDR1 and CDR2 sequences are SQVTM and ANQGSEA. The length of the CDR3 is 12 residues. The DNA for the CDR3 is TGCAGCGTTGATCCCAGATCAGGGGGTCTCACCTTC. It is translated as CSVDPRSGGLTF.

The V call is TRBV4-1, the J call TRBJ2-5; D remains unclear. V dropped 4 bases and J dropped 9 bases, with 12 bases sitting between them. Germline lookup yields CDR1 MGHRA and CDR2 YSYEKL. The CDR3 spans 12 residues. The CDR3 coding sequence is TGCGCCAGCAGCCCTACTCTGGGTGCCCAGTACTTC. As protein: CASSPTLGAQYF.

CDR3: CASTSPGSFDYTF. The DNA of the CDR3 is TGCGCCAGCACCTCACCAGGGTCCTTTGACTACACCTTC. The chain recombines TRBV5-1 with TRBJ1-2, with D perhaps TRBD1 (5 bases). Trimming shortened V by 6 bases and J by 10 bases, and 19 bases separated the two germline ends. The CDR3 covers 13 residues. Germline loops: CDR1 SGHRS, CDR2 YFSETQ. Supplemented by reference TRBV5-1 and TRBJ1-2, the full variable domain reads KAGVTQTPRYLIKTRGQQVTLSCSPISGHRSVSWYQQTPGQGLQFLFEYFSETQRNKGNFPGRFSGRQFSNSRSEMNVSTLELGDSALYLCASTSPGSFDYTFGSGTRLTVV.

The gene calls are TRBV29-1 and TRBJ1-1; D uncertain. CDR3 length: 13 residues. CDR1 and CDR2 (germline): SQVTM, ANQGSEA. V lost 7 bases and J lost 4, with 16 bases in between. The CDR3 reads CSGSHDTGTEAFF. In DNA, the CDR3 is TGCAGCGGCTCCCATGACACGGGCACTGAAGCTTTCTTT. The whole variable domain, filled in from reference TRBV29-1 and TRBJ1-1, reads SAVISQKPSRDICQRGTSLTIQCQVDSQVTMMFWYRQQPGQSLTLIATANQGSEATYESGFVIDKFPISRPNLTFSTLTVSNMSPEDSSIYLCSGSHDTGTEAFFGQGTRLTVV.

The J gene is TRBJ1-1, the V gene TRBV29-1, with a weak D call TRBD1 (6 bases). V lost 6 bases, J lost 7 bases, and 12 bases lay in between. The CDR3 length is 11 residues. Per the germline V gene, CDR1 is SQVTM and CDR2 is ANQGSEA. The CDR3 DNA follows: TGCAGCGTGTACGGACAGTTTGAAGCTTTCTTT. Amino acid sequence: CSVYGQFEAFF.

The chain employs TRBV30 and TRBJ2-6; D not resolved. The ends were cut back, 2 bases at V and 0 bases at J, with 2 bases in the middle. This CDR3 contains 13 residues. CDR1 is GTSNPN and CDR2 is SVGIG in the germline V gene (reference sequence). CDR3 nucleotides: TGTGCCTGGAGTAACTCTGGGGCCAACGTCCTGACTTTC. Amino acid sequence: CAWSNSGANVLTF.

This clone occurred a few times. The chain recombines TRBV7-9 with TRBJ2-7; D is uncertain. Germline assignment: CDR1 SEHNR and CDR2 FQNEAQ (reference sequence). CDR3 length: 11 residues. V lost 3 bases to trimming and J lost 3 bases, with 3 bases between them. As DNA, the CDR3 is TGTGCCAGCAGCTTTAGCTACGAGCAGTACTTC. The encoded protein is CASSFSYEQYF.

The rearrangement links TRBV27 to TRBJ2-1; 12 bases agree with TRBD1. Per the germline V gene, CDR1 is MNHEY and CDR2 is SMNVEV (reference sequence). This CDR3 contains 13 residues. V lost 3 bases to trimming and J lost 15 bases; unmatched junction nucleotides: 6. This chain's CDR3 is CASSFGTGGQSFF. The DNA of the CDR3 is TGTGCCAGCAGTTTCGGGACAGGGGGCCAGTCGTTCTTC.

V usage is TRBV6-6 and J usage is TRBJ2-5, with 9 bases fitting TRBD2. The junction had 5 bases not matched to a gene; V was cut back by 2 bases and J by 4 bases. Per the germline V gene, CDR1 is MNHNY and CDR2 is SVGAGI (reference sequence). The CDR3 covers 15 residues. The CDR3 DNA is TGTGCCAGCAGTTACGGCGGGAGGGCCGGAGAGACCCAGTACTTC. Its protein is CASSYGGRAGETQYF.

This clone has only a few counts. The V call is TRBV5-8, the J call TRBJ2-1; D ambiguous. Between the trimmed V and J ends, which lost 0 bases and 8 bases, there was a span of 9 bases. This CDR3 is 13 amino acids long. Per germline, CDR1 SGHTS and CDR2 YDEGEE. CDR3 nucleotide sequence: TGTGCCAGCAGCTTGGGCCTCCTGGATGAGCAGTTCTTC. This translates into CASSLGLLDEQFF.

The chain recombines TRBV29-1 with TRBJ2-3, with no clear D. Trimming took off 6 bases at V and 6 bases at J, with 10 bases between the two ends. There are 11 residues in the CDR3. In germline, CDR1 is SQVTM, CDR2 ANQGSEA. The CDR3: CSVIIKDTQYF. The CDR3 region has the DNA TGCAGCGTAATTATAAAGGATACGCAGTATTTT.

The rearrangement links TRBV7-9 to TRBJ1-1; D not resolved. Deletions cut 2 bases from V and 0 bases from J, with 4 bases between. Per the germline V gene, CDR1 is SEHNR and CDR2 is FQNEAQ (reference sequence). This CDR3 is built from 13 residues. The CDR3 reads CASSLHMNTEAFF. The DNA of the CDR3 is TGTGCCAGCAGCTTACACATGAACACTGAAGCTTTCTTT.